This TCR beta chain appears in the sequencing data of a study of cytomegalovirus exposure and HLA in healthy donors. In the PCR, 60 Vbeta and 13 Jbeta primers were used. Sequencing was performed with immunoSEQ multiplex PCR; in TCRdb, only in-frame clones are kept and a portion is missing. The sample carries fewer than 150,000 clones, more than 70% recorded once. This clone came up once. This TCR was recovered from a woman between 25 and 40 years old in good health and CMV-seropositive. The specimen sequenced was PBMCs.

The CDR3 spells CASSLMRTGDTEAFF. Written as DNA, the CDR3 is TGTGCCAGCAGTTTAATGAGGACAGGGGACACTGAAGCTTTCTTT. The chain employs TRBV28 and TRBJ1-1; 9 nucleotides agree with TRBD1. The CDR3 is 15 amino acids. From germline, CDR1 is MDHEN and CDR2 SYDVKM. V was clipped by 2 bases and J by 3 bases; unmatched bases: 4. Full variable domain (missing parts from reference TRBV28 and TRBJ1-1): DVKVTQSSRYLVKRTGEKVFLECVQDMDHENMFWYRQDPGLGLRLIYFSYDVKMKEKGDIPEGYSVSREKKERFSLILESASTNQTSMYLCASSLMRTGDTEAFFGQGTRLTVV.